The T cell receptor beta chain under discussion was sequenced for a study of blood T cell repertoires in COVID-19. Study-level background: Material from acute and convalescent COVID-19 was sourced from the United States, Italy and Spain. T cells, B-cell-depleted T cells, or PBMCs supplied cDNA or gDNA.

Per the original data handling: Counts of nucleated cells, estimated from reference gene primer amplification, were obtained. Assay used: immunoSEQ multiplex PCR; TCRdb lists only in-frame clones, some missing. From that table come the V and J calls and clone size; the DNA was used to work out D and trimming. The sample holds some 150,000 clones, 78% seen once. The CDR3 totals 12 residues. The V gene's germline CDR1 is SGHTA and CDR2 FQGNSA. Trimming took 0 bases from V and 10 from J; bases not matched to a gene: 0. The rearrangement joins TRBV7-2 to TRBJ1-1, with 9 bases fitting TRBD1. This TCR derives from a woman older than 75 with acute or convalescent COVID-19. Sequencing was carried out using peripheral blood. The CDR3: CASSLATGGAFF. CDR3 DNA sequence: TGTGCCAGCAGCTTAGCGACAGGGGGAGCTTTCTTT.